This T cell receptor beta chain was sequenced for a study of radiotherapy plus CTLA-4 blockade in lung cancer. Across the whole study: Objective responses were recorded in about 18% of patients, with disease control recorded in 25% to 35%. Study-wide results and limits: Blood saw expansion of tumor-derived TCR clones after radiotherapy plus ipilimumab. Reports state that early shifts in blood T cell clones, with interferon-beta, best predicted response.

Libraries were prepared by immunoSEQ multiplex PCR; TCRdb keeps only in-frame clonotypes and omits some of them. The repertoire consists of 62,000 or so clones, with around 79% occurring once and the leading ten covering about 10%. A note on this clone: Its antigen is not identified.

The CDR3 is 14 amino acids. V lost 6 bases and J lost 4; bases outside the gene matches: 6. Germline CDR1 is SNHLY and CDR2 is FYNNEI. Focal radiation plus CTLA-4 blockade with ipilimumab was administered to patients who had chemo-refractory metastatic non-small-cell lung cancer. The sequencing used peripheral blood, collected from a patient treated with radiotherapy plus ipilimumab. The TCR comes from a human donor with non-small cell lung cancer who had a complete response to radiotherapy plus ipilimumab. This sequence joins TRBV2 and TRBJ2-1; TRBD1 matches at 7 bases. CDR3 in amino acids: CASRDRVGYNEQFF. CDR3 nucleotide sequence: TGTGCCAGCAGAGACAGGGTGGGGTACAATGAGCAGTTCTTC.